A single T cell receptor beta chain is shown here with its context. Reverse transcription of about 0.5 to 1 ug RNA was performed with random hexamers. The amplification used immunoSEQ multiplex PCR on TCR beta CDR3; it spanned 54 Vbeta and 13 Jbeta. TCRdb independently ran MiXCR on the immunoSEQ multiplex PCR reads; one entry per CDR3 protein. The sample contains approximately 68,000 distinct CDR3 sequences, about 94% of which appear only once. The sample belongs to a study of CD8 T cells in Susac syndrome. Trimming left V 5 bases short and J 4 bases short, with 16 bases between. The CDR3 has 15 residues. Sequencing of TCR beta was carried out in blood CD8+ and CD4+ T cells. TEMRA cells were FACS-enriched, with CD8+ and CD4+ T cells isolated negatively.

V and J are TRBV12-3 or TRBV12-4 and TRBJ2-3; D unclear. This TCR was sampled from a human donor with multiple sclerosis. The specimen sequenced was CD8+ T cells from PBMCs. In nucleotides, the CDR3 is TGTGCCAGCAGTCCTTGGGGTGGGGTACCAGATACGCAGTATTTT. Translating it yields CASSPWGGVPDTQYF.